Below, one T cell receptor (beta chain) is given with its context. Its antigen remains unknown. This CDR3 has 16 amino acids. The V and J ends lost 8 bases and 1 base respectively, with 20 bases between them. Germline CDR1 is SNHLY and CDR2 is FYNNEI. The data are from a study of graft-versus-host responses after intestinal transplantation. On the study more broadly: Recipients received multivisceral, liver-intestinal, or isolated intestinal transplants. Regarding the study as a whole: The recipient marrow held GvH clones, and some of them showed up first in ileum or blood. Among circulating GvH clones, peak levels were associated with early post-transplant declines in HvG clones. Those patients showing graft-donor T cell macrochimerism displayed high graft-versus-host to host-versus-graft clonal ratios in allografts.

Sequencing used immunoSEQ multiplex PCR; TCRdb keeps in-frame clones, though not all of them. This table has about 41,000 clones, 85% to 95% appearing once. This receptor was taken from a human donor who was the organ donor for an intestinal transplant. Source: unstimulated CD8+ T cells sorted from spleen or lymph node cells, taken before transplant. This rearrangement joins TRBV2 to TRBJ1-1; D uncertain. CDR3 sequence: CASRRWGVGRNTEAFF. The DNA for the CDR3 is TGTGCCAGCCGGAGGTGGGGTGTAGGTAGGAACACTGAAGCTTTCTTT. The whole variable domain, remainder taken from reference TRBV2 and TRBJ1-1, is EPEVTQTPSHQVTQMGQEVILRCVPISNHLYFYWYRQILGQKVEFLVSFYNNEISEKSEIFDDQFSVERPDGSNFTLKIRSTKLEDSAMYFCASRRWGVGRNTEAFFGQGTRLTVV.